This paragraph reports one T cell receptor (beta chain). The antigen this receptor binds is unknown. The record has no base qualities; no much larger clone is one base away. V is reduced by 4 bases and J by 4 bases, leaving a spacing of 33 bases between them. The germline V gene specifies SQVTM as CDR1 and ANQGSEA as CDR2. Counted from cysteine to phenylalanine, this CDR3 has 20 amino acids. CDR3 DNA only is kept here, 60 bases in frame from base 1. This sample was taken from a study of memory CD8 T cells in hepatitis C reinfection (dated by TCRdb to the late 2010s). Some background on the complete study: A few donors spontaneously resolved two consecutive HCV infections, while two donors cleared a primary infection but became chronically infected after reinfection. Between about 2009 and 2012, 5 or 6 reinfection cases with stored pre-reinfection samples were identified. Pre-reinfection samples were collected between 55 and 20 weeks before reinfection was detected. In about five donors, the study followed the TCR beta repertoire of virus-specific CD8 T cells over time through an HCV reinfection episode. Participants who had resolved a prior HCV infection were followed every 3 months in the reinfection study. HCV reinfection was defined as a positive HCV RNA test following two negative tests taken at least 60 days apart.

This specimen's time point label, per the study, means: pre-reinfection, 55 to 20 weeks before reinfection detection. Sorted cells were sequenced directly ex vivo, with no in vitro expansion before TCR sequencing. The donors, who were people who inject drugs, were enrolled in the Montreal Acute Hepatitis C Cohort Study (HEPCO) in Canada. Total naive CD8 T cells, sorted as viable CD3+ CD8+ CD45RO-, came from a couple of donors at all three reinfection time points as controls. Before sorting, cryopreserved peripheral blood mononuclear cells were thawed and CD8 T cells were purified from those thawed cells. The MACS CD8+ T cell Isolation Kit was used to enrich CD8 T cells by negative selection. Cells were sorted on a BD FACSAria II sorter using FACSDiva software, and FlowJo was used for data analysis. The paper as a whole reports these results and caveats: Because only four or five donors were included, definitive conclusions about public clonotypes linked to secondary clearance were beyond the reach of the study.

Libraries were built with the immunoSEQ multiplex PCR assay. Genomic DNA was pulled from the sorted cells, and the automated high-throughput method of Adaptive Biotechnologies was used to sequence the TCR beta V, D and J regions. CDR3 regions were amplified with a two-step, bias-controlled multiplex PCR. An Illumina instrument was used to sequence the amplified TCR beta libraries. Under the source paper's analysis protocol: Demultiplexed reads were processed to reduce amplification and sequencing bias, and the IMGT database was used to assign CDR3 sequences to gene families. ImmunoSEQ software version 2.0 was used to analyze the repertoire data. Clonotype lists were filtered to remove out-of-frame sequences and sequences containing stop codons in the CDR3. Clonotypes with a frequency below 0.01% were excluded because such low-frequency clonotypes corresponded to less than one cell. Richness was calculated by dividing observed richness by the number of input cells, and evenness was calculated by dividing Shannon entropy by the log of observed richness. Simpson diversity and Morisita-Horn overlap indices were used to quantify repertoire diversity and similarity between time points. Clonotypes were grouped as dominant (>1%), sub-dominant (0.5-0.99%), low abundance (0.1-0.49%) or lowest abundance (<0.1%). The germline index was obtained by subtracting total nucleotide additions from total CDR3 length and then dividing the result by total CDR3 length. In its TCRdb copy, this immuneACCESS table keeps in-frame sequences only and misses some clones. Where compared with another copy, unresolved V genes explain less than half of these, and the others have no known cause. V, J and clone size are those of that table, while D and trimming were read from the DNA. Across this sample there are 50,000 or so clones, with just under 90% seen only once. Around 1% of the sample lies in the top ten.

The source of this sequence is a man aged 18-30 years with hepatitis C virus infection. The sequenced sample consisted of naive CD8+ T cells sorted from blood. The label giving this sample's cell subset or site can be read as: total naive CD8+CD45RO- T cells. The chain couples TRBV29-1 to TRBJ2-3; a weak D assignment points to TRBD1 (9 bases agree). The CDR3 here reads CSVVTGGGKRETQPADTQYF. The DNA sequence is given as TGCAGCGTTGTAACAGGGGGCGGAAAGCGGGAGACCCAGCCTGCAGATACGCAGTATTTT.